Listed here are 30 T cell receptor beta chains from one sample, sequenced in a study of technical replicates of blood from several donors (dated by TCRdb to about 2017). Receptor libraries were prepared by the immunoSEQ multiplex PCR assay. TCRdb stores this immuneACCESS table with in-frame sequences only. Part of the clones is absent; in the studies checked, under half of the shortfall reflects unresolved V genes, and no reason is known for the rest. The sample table contains about 56,000 clones; only one count was recorded for approximately 92% of them. The ten largest clones capture around 4% of the sample. The sequencing sample was made of PBMCs. The source is a human donor in good health. Some clones in this sample may be carry-over from other donors' samples.

This clone has a handful of counts. The rearrangement links TRBV10-3 to TRBJ2-7; 8 bases are a match to TRBD2. Unmatched junction bases numbered 8, after V lost 3 bases and J lost 7 bases. CDR3 length: 14 amino acids. Germline-derived CDR1 and CDR2 are ENHRY and SYGVKD. The CDR3 nucleotides read TGTGCCATCAGTGACAACCCTCGGGGGGGGGAGCAGTACTTC. It encodes CAISDNPRGGEQYF.

This chain joins TRBV7-9 and TRBJ1-6; D not resolved. The germline V gene has CDR1 SEHNR and CDR2 FQNEAQ (reference sequence). The CDR3 runs to 14 residues. With 0 bases removed from V and 9 bases from J, the gap between germline ends came to 9 bases. This CDR3 reads CASSLAWASSPLHF. DNA of the CDR3: TGTGCCAGCAGCTTAGCGTGGGCATCTTCACCCCTCCACTTT.

J is TRBJ2-1 and V is TRBV30; perhaps TRBD1 as D (5 bases). This CDR3 region has 12 residues. CDR1 and CDR2 (germline): GTSNPN, SVGIG (reference sequence). V lost 8 bases, J lost 5 bases, and 13 bases lay in between. The CDR3 DNA reads as TGTGCCGGGTGGACACACCACAATGAGCAGTTCTTC. Translation gives CAGWTHHNEQFF.

J is TRBJ2-2 and V is TRBV5-6, with 8 positions matching TRBD2. The CDR3 loop spans 15 amino acids. Germline loops: CDR1 SGHDT, CDR2 YYEEEE. V dropped 4 bases and J dropped 6; count of bases not matched to a gene: 8. The CDR3 DNA reads as TGTGCCAGCAGCCGATGGACTAGCCAATCCGGGGAGCTGTTTTTT. This codes for CASSRWTSQSGELFF. Full variable domain (rest looked up from reference TRBV5-6 and TRBJ2-2): DAGVTQSPTHLIKTRGQQVTLRCSPKSGHDTVSWYQQALGQGPQFIFQYYEEEERQRGNFPDRFSGHQFPNYSSELNVNALLLGDSALYLCASSRWTSQSGELFFGEGSRLTVL.

The chain has TRBV14 and TRBJ2-5, with D uncertain. Per germline, CDR1 SGHDN and CDR2 FVKESK. The length of the CDR3 is 12 residues. The V and J ends lost 6 bases and 13 bases respectively, with 18 bases between them. The CDR3 region is CASSPFSELLYF. The CDR3 DNA sequence: TGTGCCAGCAGTCCTTTTTCTGAACTTCTGTACTTC.

The chain is built from TRBV5-8 and TRBJ2-1; 8 bases line up with TRBD1. Trimming removed 7 bases from V and 4 bases from J; junction bases left unmatched: 4. The CDR3 contains 13 residues. From germline, CDR1 is SGHTS and CDR2 YDEGEE. CDR3 DNA: TGTGCCAGCTCCCGGGACAGGTACAATGAGCAGTTCTTC. Protein: CASSRDRYNEQFF.

The V and J genes are TRBV5-1 and TRBJ2-2; D is possibly TRBD1 (5 bases). V was trimmed by 6 bases and J by 1 base, leaving 16 bases between them. Germline CDR1 is SGHRS and CDR2 is YFSETQ. The CDR3 length is 16 residues. This CDR3 is CASIPAPDKNTGELFF. As DNA, the CDR3 is TGCGCCAGCATCCCCGCCCCGGACAAGAACACCGGGGAGCTGTTTTTT.

A single count supports this clone. The chain employs TRBV27 and TRBJ1-2; D unresolved. V was shortened by 1 base and J by 1 base, with 10 bases between the two germline ends. The germline gives CDR1 MNHEY, CDR2 SMNVEV (reference sequence). This CDR3 is 15 amino acids long. This CDR3 reads CASSLYAGVNYGYTF. DNA for the CDR3: TGTGCCAGCAGTTTATACGCCGGAGTTAACTATGGCTACACCTTC.

V usage is TRBV7-8 and J usage is TRBJ1-6; no definite D call. Germline CDR1 SGHVS, CDR2 FQNEAQ. This CDR3 contains 18 residues. The V gene lost 7 bases and the J gene lost 0 bases, with 19 bases spanning the gap. CDR3 nucleotides: TGTGCCAGCACCCCCGCCTTTCGGAGGGCCTCCTATAATTCACCCCTCCACTTT. The encoded protein is CASTPAFRRASYNSPLHF.

The rearrangement uses TRBV5-5 and TRBJ2-7, with 10 positions matching TRBD1. Unmatched junction bases numbered 11, after V lost 2 bases and J lost 3 bases. The CDR3 runs 17 residues. CDR1 is SGHKS, CDR2 YYEKEE, per germline (reference sequence). Here the CDR3 DNA reads TGTGCCAGCAGCTTCGGGGGGCCGGGACAGGGGTTCTACGAGCAGTACTTC. It yields the protein CASSFGGPGQGFYEQYF.

The chain carries TRBV28 and TRBJ2-2, with 7 bases fitting TRBD2. CDR1 and CDR2 from the germline V gene are MDHEN and SYDVKM. The CDR3 consists of 15 residues. Trimming took 2 bases from V and 6 from J; bases not matched to a gene: 6. CDR3 DNA: TGTGCCAGCAGTTTAGTCAGGGAGGGATCCGGGGAGCTGTTTTTT. This translates into CASSLVREGSGELFF.

V usage is TRBV7-8 and J usage is TRBJ2-6; tentatively, D is TRBD1 (6 bases). V dropped 1 base and J dropped 0 bases, with 16 bases sitting between them. Germline V gene lookup returns CDR1 SGHVS and CDR2 FQNEAQ. This CDR3 region has 19 residues. Here the CDR3 DNA reads TGTGCCAGCAGCTTAGACCCCGGTACAGGGACCTCTGGGGCCAACGTCCTGACTTTC. This codes for CASSLDPGTGTSGANVLTF.

The gene calls are TRBV2 and TRBJ2-1; D possibly corresponds to TRBD2 (5 bases). Deletions cut 6 bases from V and 10 bases from J, with 13 bases between. This CDR3 has 12 residues. Germline CDR1 SNHLY, CDR2 FYNNEI. The CDR3 protein is CASRAAALEQFF. The DNA of the CDR3 is TGTGCCAGCAGGGCAGCGGCCCTCGAGCAGTTCTTC.

This chain connects TRBV4-2 to TRBJ1-1; D ambiguous. The length of the CDR3 is 15 residues. The V and J ends lost 0 bases and 3 bases respectively, with 11 bases between them. Per the germline V gene, CDR1 is LGHNA and CDR2 is YNFKEQ. The CDR3 is CASSQDPSRDTEAFF. Here the CDR3 DNA reads TGTGCCAGCAGCCAAGATCCGAGCCGAGACACTGAAGCTTTCTTT.

CDR3 nucleotide sequence: TGCGCCAGCAGCTTGGAGGGGACTAGCGGGAGGACTGAGCAGTTCTTC. It codes for CASSLEGTSGRTEQFF. The genes are TRBV5-1 and TRBJ2-1; 15 bases line up with TRBD2. The CDR3 length is 16 residues. Trimming cost V 0 bases and J 9 bases; bases outside gene matches: 4. From germline, CDR1 is SGHRS and CDR2 YFSETQ.

This clone was seen just once. The chain joins TRBV4-1 to TRBJ1-1; 10 bases map to TRBD1. The V gene end was trimmed by 2 bases and the J gene end by 6 bases; junction bases not matched to a gene: 6. The germline V gene encodes CDR1 MGHRA and CDR2 YSYEKL. There are 15 residues in the CDR3. The CDR3 loop is CASSQLGQGVAEAFF. The CDR3 nucleotides read TGCGCCAGCAGCCAACTCGGACAGGGGGTGGCTGAAGCTTTCTTT.

V usage is TRBV5-1 and J usage is TRBJ2-1, with TRBD1 identical over 8 bases. J gave up 8 bases and V 2 bases, and 3 bases lay outside the gene matches. CDR1 is SGHRS and CDR2 is YFSETQ in the germline V gene. The CDR3 has 13 residues. CDR3 sequence: CASSFQTGDEQFF. The CDR3 DNA reads TGCGCCAGCAGCTTTCAGACAGGGGATGAGCAGTTCTTC.

The genes are TRBV25-1 and TRBJ1-6; D unclear. Trimming removed 0 bases from V and 0 bases from J, with 9 bases in between. Germline V CDR1 and CDR2: MGHDK, SYGVNS. The CDR3 sequence is 17 residues long. The CDR3 nucleotides read TGTGCCAGCAGTGAATACGGGGATAGCTCCTATAATTCACCCCTCCACTTT. Translating gives CASSEYGDSSYNSPLHF.

The CDR3 reads CASSVYGSGGQNEQYF. The CDR3 nucleotides read TGTGCCAGCAGCGTATATGGTAGCGGGGGGCAAAACGAGCAGTACTTC. The rearrangement links TRBV9 to TRBJ2-7; 10 nucleotides match TRBD2. The germline gives CDR1 SGDLS, CDR2 YYNGEE. V gave up 1 base and J gave up 5 bases; unmatched junction bases: 9. CDR3 length: 16 residues.

The chain combines TRBV4-2 with TRBJ2-7; TRBD1 matches 11 bases. The CDR3 runs to 16 residues. The germline V gene encodes CDR1 LGHNA and CDR2 YNFKEQ. The J segment lost 4 bases and the V segment lost 4 bases, leaving 9 bases of the junction unmatched. CDR3 in amino acids: CASSPYGDRGYYEQYF. CDR3 DNA sequence: TGTGCCAGCAGCCCCTATGGGGACAGGGGGTATTACGAGCAGTACTTC.

This rearrangement joins TRBV18 to TRBJ2-3; the match to TRBD2 covers 8 bases. Germline CDR1 is KGHSH and CDR2 is LQKENI. The ends lost 1 base at V and 6 bases at J; junction bases unmatched: 6. The CDR3 covers 15 residues. CDR3 region: CASSPHGGAGDTQYF. The CDR3, as DNA: TGTGCCAGCTCACCACACGGGGGGGCTGGGGATACGCAGTATTTT.

The J gene is TRBJ1-2, the V gene TRBV30; a weak D match, TRBD1 (6 bases). The CDR3 loop spans 12 amino acids. V lost 1 base, J lost 4 bases, and 7 bases lay in between. Per the germline V gene, CDR1 is GTSNPN and CDR2 is SVGIG (reference sequence). CDR3 DNA: TGTGCCTGGAGTGCACAGGGCTATGGCTACACCTTC. Translated, it gives CAWSAQGYGYTF.

V gene TRBV5-1 combines with J gene TRBJ2-1; 9 positions match TRBD2. This CDR3 comprises 16 residues. V was pared by 4 bases and J by 4 bases, with 9 bases of the junction left unmatched. Germline V gene sequence: CDR1 SGHRS, CDR2 YFSETQ. Here the CDR3 reads CASSLGFAGGYNEQFF. CDR3 DNA: TGCGCCAGCAGCCTGGGCTTCGCGGGGGGGTACAATGAGCAGTTCTTC.

The V gene is TRBV10-3, the J gene TRBJ2-1, with 10 bases lining up with TRBD2. Trimming took 11 bases from V and 7 from J; bases not matched to a gene: 17. Germline V CDR1 and CDR2: ENHRY, SYGVKD. The CDR3 extends over 16 amino acids. As DNA, the CDR3 is TGTGCCGTTGAAGGGGCTAGCGGGAGTGGGTGGAATGAGCAGTTCTTC. Translating gives CAVEGASGSGWNEQFF.

This clone has just one count. V usage is TRBV29-1 and J usage is TRBJ2-2, with D possibly TRBD1 on 6 matching bases. CDR1 and CDR2 from the germline V gene are SQVTM and ANQGSEA. This CDR3 is 16 amino acids long. The V end was cut by 2 bases, the J end by 2 bases, with 15 bases between. This chain's CDR3 is CSVELSGHQNTGELFF. The CDR3 coding sequence is TGCAGCGTTGAACTGTCGGGACACCAAAACACCGGGGAGCTGTTTTTT.

CDR3 protein: CAWSTGDGSEKLFF. CDR3 bases: TGTGCCTGGAGTACAGGGGATGGCTCCGAAAAACTGTTTTTT. This chain connects TRBV30 to TRBJ1-4; 7 positions agree with TRBD1. Losses at the gene ends were 2 bases for V and 8 bases for J; bases not matched to a gene: 8. In germline, CDR1 is GTSNPN, CDR2 SVGIG (reference sequence). The CDR3 has 14 residues.

The J gene is TRBJ2-1, the V gene TRBV2; D perhaps matches TRBD2 (7 bases). The CDR3 covers 14 residues. Germline loops: CDR1 SNHLY, CDR2 FYNNEI. V was clipped by 4 bases and J by 2 bases, with 9 bases between them. DNA for the CDR3: TGTGCCAGCAGTGGGGGGGGCCCCTACAATGAGCAGTTCTTC. Amino acid sequence: CASSGGGPYNEQFF.

The chain couples TRBV7-8 to TRBJ2-1; D is uncertain. This CDR3 has 13 residues. V dropped 1 base and J dropped 3 bases, with 4 bases sitting between them. Looked up from germline, CDR1 is SGHVS and CDR2 is FQNEAQ. This CDR3 reads CASSLVGYNEQFF. Written as DNA, the CDR3 is TGTGCCAGCAGCTTAGTCGGCTACAATGAGCAGTTCTTC.

The chain couples TRBV6-5 to TRBJ2-7; 11 bases agree with TRBD2. The CDR3 runs 15 residues. The V and J ends lost 2 bases and 3 bases, in that order; junction bases with no gene match: 3. Germline V gene data show CDR1 as MNHEY and CDR2 as SVGAGI. The CDR3 sequence: CASSYATSGSYEQYF. CDR3 sequence (DNA): TGTGCCAGCAGTTACGCCACTAGCGGGAGCTACGAGCAGTACTTC.

A remark on this clone: This sample includes further DNA sequences coding for the same CDR3. The chain has TRBV5-1 and TRBJ1-2, with 7 bases that match TRBD1. With V trimmed by 3 bases and J by 0 bases, 2 bases remained unmatched. Germline V CDR1 and CDR2: SGHRS, YFSETQ. This CDR3 has 14 amino acids. CDR3 coding DNA: TGCGCCAGCAGCTGGGACAGCTCTAACTATGGCTACACCTTC. Translation gives CASSWDSSNYGYTF.